The entry below describes one T cell receptor (beta chain). Its specificity is unknown. One junction end does not reproduce the germline sequence, and a read error may be involved. Libraries for naive CD8 T cells, which were made from about 19,000 to 1,100,000 sorted cells, drew on 10%, 30% or 50% of the RNA. The CDR3 spans 16 residues. CDR1 is MNHNS and CDR2 is SASEGT in the germline V gene. This entry is derived from a study of molecular identifiers for immune sequencing clone quantification. General observations from the study: It was shown that clones above 20 RNA copies held over 97% of effector molecules, but under 1% in naive cells.

MiXCR, run by TCRdb on the PCR reads, gives a single entry per CDR3 protein. The data hold approximately 630,000 distinct CDR3 sequences, with approximately 24% observed a single time. Input material: naive CD8+ T cells from blood, with Jurkat cell RNA spiked in. Subset given: FACS-sorted CD8+CD4-CCR7+CD45RA+ naive T cells. V gene TRBV6-1 combines with J gene TRBJ2-3; perhaps TRBD2 as D (6 bases). The TCR sequence derives from a human donor in good health. Some libraries in this study had Jurkat cell RNA spiked in. CDR3 coding DNA: TGTGCCAGCAGTGAAGATGTAAGCGGGTACACAGATACGCAGTGTTTC. Its translation is CASSEDVSGYTDTQCF.